The T cell receptor beta chain under discussion was sequenced for a study of molecular identifiers for immune sequencing clone quantification. The study, taken as a whole, reports: Highly expanded clone sizes could be underestimated by identical TCR molecules that share a barcode. In naive cells, clones above 20 RNA copies held under 1% of molecules, whereas in effector cells they held over 97%.

A single record per CDR3 protein comes from TCRdb applying MiXCR to the PCR reads. The sample yields 400,000 to 600,000 distinct CDR3 sequences, about 25% seen once. Every naive CD8 library was made from between roughly 17,000 and 1,100,000 sorted cells with 10%, 30% or 50% RNA. The ends lost 1 base at V and 1 base at J; junction bases unmatched: 0. The CDR3 totals 14 residues. Germline values: CDR1 LNHNV, CDR2 YYDKDF (reference sequence). Concerning this clonotype: The antigen remains undetermined.

This TCR came from a human donor in good health. Some libraries in this study had Jurkat cell RNA spiked in. The chain is built from TRBV15 and TRBJ1-1; 7 nucleotides match TRBD1. Sequencing was done on a sample of naive CD8+ T cells from blood, with Jurkat cell RNA spiked in. The subset is: FACS-sorted CD8+CD4-CCR7+CD45RA+ naive T cells. DNA for the CDR3: TGTGCCACCAGCAGAGGACAGGGGAACACTGAAGCTTTCTTT. Amino acid sequence: CATSRGQGNTEAFF.